This T cell receptor beta chain was profiled in a study of blood T cell repertoires in COVID-19. The wider study: T cells, B-cell-depleted T cells, or PBMCs supplied cDNA or gDNA.

The germline V gene has CDR1 MNHEY and CDR2 SVGAGI. The CDR3 runs to 15 residues. Losses at the gene ends were 6 bases for V and 6 bases for J; bases not matched to a gene: 11. The method was immunoSEQ multiplex PCR; TCRdb's version includes in-frame clones alone and lacks a portion of them. The sample holds about 83,000 clones; around 76% are singletons and the top ten take about 20%. Sequencing was done on a sample of peripheral blood. The rearrangement joins TRBV6-5 to TRBJ2-4, with 7 bases lining up with TRBD1. The TCR was taken from an elderly woman with active or convalescent COVID-19. The CDR3 reads CASRADRDRLNIQYF. The CDR3 coding sequence is TGTGCCAGCAGAGCGGACCGGGACAGATTAAACATTCAGTACTTC.